The 20 T cell receptor beta chains below all came from one sample that was sequenced in a study of radiation and T cells in renal cell carcinoma. Time point here: baseline pretreatment blood. The treatment is: 15 Gy SBRT to primary tumor, nephrectomy 4 weeks later. The repertoire was sequenced with immunoSEQ multiplex PCR; TCRdb's copy has only in-frame clones and lacks some. Of more than 95,000 clones listed, approximately 78% are singletons. The sequences come from blood, collected from a patient whose treatment included radiotherapy and nephrectomy. The receptors were gathered from a woman aged 55-70 years with renal cell carcinoma.

The rearrangement uses TRBV5-1 and TRBJ1-4; D is undetermined. In germline, CDR1 is SGHRS, CDR2 YFSETQ. The V end was cut by 1 base, the J end by 2 bases, with 12 bases between. CDR3 length: 16 residues. This CDR3 reads CASSLSPPGTNEKLFF. CDR3 coding DNA: TGCGCCAGCAGCTTGAGCCCTCCGGGGACTAATGAAAAACTGTTTTTT.

The genes are TRBV6-6 and TRBJ1-1; perhaps TRBD1 as D (6 bases). CDR3 length: 14 amino acids. Trimming cost V 6 bases and J 6 bases, with 17 bases left between them. Germline assignment: CDR1 MNHNY and CDR2 SVGAGI (reference sequence). CDR3 region: CASSRRGGTAEAFF. DNA for the CDR3: TGTGCCAGCAGCCGGAGAGGGGGGACGGCTGAAGCTTTCTTT.

V usage is TRBV6-5 and J usage is TRBJ1-6; TRBD1 agrees at 7 bases. The CDR3 totals 15 residues. Germline V gives CDR1 MNHEY, CDR2 SVGAGI. The ends lost 2 bases at V and 7 bases at J; junction bases unmatched: 5. The CDR3 region is CASSYGQGGNSPLHF. The CDR3 DNA is TGTGCCAGCAGTTACGGGCAGGGGGGCAATTCACCCCTCCACTTT.

The chain has TRBV29-1 and TRBJ2-5, with 8 bases identical to TRBD2. Losses at the gene ends were 4 bases for V and 0 bases for J; bases not matched to a gene: 7. CDR3 length: 15 residues. CDR1 and CDR2 from the germline V gene are SQVTM and ANQGSEA. Here the CDR3 reads CSVGGGHENQETQYF. DNA of the CDR3: TGCAGCGTTGGCGGGGGGCACGAAAACCAAGAGACCCAGTACTTC.

This chain uses TRBV11-2 with TRBJ1-1, with TRBD1 matching over 7 bases. Germline V gives CDR1 SGHAT, CDR2 FQNNGV. There are 15 residues in the CDR3. The V and J ends lost 5 bases and 0 bases, in that order; junction bases with no gene match: 6. The CDR3 sequence is CASSPRQGVNTEAFF. As DNA, the CDR3 is TGTGCCAGCAGCCCTAGACAGGGCGTGAACACTGAAGCTTTCTTT.

The rearrangement links TRBV29-1 to TRBJ2-2; the D call may be TRBD1 or TRBD2 (9 bases each). With 7 bases removed from V and 1 base from J, the gap between germline ends came to 16 bases. The CDR3 has 15 amino acids. CDR1 SQVTM and CDR2 ANQGSEA come from the germline V gene. The CDR3: CSGGGGQGNTGELFF. In nucleotides, the CDR3 is TGCAGCGGCGGGGGGGGACAGGGGAACACCGGGGAGCTGTTTTTT.

This rearrangement joins TRBV6-1 to TRBJ1-5, with D unresolved. This CDR3 is 12 amino acids long. Deletions cut 7 bases from V and 5 bases from J, with 9 bases between. Germline V CDR1 and CDR2: MNHNS, SASEGT. CDR3 bases: TGTGCCAGCACTCCCCGGGATCAGCCCCAGCATTTT. Translated, it gives CASTPRDQPQHF.

This chain connects TRBV9 to TRBJ1-2; TRBD1 is a possible D gene (5 bases). Trimming took off 0 bases at V and 12 bases at J, with 21 bases between the two ends. The CDR3 consists of 15 residues. Germline V lookup: CDR1 SGDLS, CDR2 YYNGEE. CDR3 sequence reads: CASSVATRTGRLHTF. The CDR3 coding sequence is TGTGCCAGCAGCGTAGCTACTCGAACAGGCCGCCTTCACACCTTC.

J is TRBJ2-7 and V is TRBV27; 8 bases map to TRBD1. V lost 1 base, J lost 2 bases, and 4 bases stayed unmatched. The CDR3 runs 15 residues. The germline V gene has CDR1 MNHEY and CDR2 SMNVEV (reference sequence). The CDR3 sequence: CASSLYGTGAYEQYF. CDR3 nucleotide sequence: TGTGCCAGCAGTTTATACGGGACAGGAGCCTACGAGCAGTACTTC.

The gene calls are TRBV19 and TRBJ2-2; 7 nucleotides match TRBD2. The germline CDR1 and CDR2 sequences are LNHDA and SQIVND (reference sequence). Trimming cost V 5 bases and J 6 bases; bases outside gene matches: 3. There are 13 residues in the CDR3. In DNA form, the CDR3 reads TGTGCCAGTAGTCGGGCGGGAGCCGGGGAGCTGTTTTTT. It is translated as CASSRAGAGELFF.

The rearrangement joins TRBV5-6 to TRBJ1-2; a weak D match, TRBD1 (6 bases). The CDR3 covers 14 residues. Germline V CDR1 and CDR2: SGHDT, YYEEEE. V lost 4 bases, J lost 4 bases, and 14 bases lay in between. DNA of the CDR3: TGTGCCAGCAGCACGTTGGGGGGCGGCTATGGCTACACCTTC. It is translated as CASSTLGGGYGYTF.

This clone was observed a few times. V gene TRBV2 combines with J gene TRBJ1-1; tentatively, D is TRBD1 (5 bases). This CDR3 region has 13 residues. Per germline, CDR1 SNHLY and CDR2 FYNNEI. Trimming shortened V by 5 bases and J by 5 bases, and 12 bases separated the two germline ends. This chain's CDR3 is CASSWDSRTEAFF. For the CDR3, the DNA is TGTGCCAGCAGTTGGGACTCCCGGACTGAAGCTTTCTTT.

In this sample, this clone turned up once. The DNA of the CDR3 is TGCGCCAGCAGCCAAGAGGTCACCGGGGCGAGAACAGATACGCAGTATTTT. It translates to CASSQEVTGARTDTQYF. The chain is built from TRBV4-1 and TRBJ2-3; D is tentatively TRBD1 or TRBD2 (5 bases each). Looked up from germline, CDR1 is MGHRA and CDR2 is YSYEKL. The V end lost 0 bases, the J end lost 3 bases, and 16 bases lay between the germline ends. The CDR3 covers 17 residues.

This clone was seen only a few times. This sequence joins TRBV28 and TRBJ1-5, with a possible D match to TRBD1 (5 bases). The germline CDR1 and CDR2 sequences are MDHEN and SYDVKM. V was clipped by 8 bases and J by 3 bases, with 17 bases between them. The CDR3 is 15 residues long. The CDR3 sequence is CASPPGLGPNQPQHF. The CDR3 nucleotides read TGTGCCAGCCCCCCTGGGCTGGGGCCCAATCAGCCCCAGCATTTT.

This clone occurred a few times. The rearrangement joins TRBV19 to TRBJ2-5; the D is unclear. Trimming stripped 4 bases from V and 5 bases from J, with 20 bases between. This CDR3 comprises 16 residues. Germline lookup yields CDR1 LNHDA and CDR2 SQIVND (reference sequence). CDR3 sequence (DNA): TGTGCCAGTAGTACAAGTACCTTAAGGCAAGGGGAGACCCAGTACTTC. As protein: CASSTSTLRQGETQYF.

The chain recombines TRBV6-1 with TRBJ1-3, with TRBD1 as a possible D gene (5 bases). Between the trimmed V and J ends, which lost 3 bases and 0 bases, there was a span of 15 bases. Germline CDR1 is MNHNS and CDR2 is SASEGT. The CDR3 runs to 17 residues. This CDR3 is CASSDRWGSLSGNTIYF. For the CDR3, the DNA is TGTGCCAGCAGTGATCGGTGGGGCAGCCTCTCTGGAAACACCATATATTTT.

This chain connects TRBV18 to TRBJ2-7; D remains ambiguous. CDR1 and CDR2 from the germline V gene are KGHSH and LQKENI. V gave up 2 bases and J gave up 6 bases, with 11 bases separating them. This CDR3 is 13 amino acids long. The CDR3 sequence: CASSPSQAGEQYF. The CDR3 DNA sequence: TGTGCCAGCTCACCAAGTCAAGCAGGCGAGCAGTACTTC. Filled out from reference TRBV18 and TRBJ2-7, the complete variable domain reads NAGVMQNPRHLVRRRGQEARLRCSPMKGHSHVYWYRQLPEEGLKFMVYLQKENIIDESGMPKERFSAEFPKEGPSILRIQQVVRGDSAAYFCASSPSQAGEQYFGPGTRLTVT.

The table lists this clone with a few counts. The V and J genes are TRBV7-9 and TRBJ2-3; 7 bases match TRBD2. Germline V gene lookup returns CDR1 SEHNR and CDR2 FQNEAQ (reference sequence). The CDR3 totals 14 residues. The J segment lost 2 bases and the V segment lost 4 bases, leaving 3 bases of the junction unmatched. The CDR3 sequence: CASSWDYLTDTQYF. Here the CDR3 DNA reads TGTGCCAGCAGCTGGGACTATCTCACAGATACGCAGTATTTT.

This chain joins TRBV6-5 and TRBJ2-5; D is ambiguous. The V gene's germline CDR1 is MNHEY and CDR2 SVGAGI. V was trimmed by 2 bases and J by 5 bases, leaving 9 bases between them. This CDR3 has 13 residues. The CDR3 sequence is CASSYVSRETQYF. As DNA, the CDR3 is TGTGCCAGCAGTTACGTTTCGCGGGAGACCCAGTACTTC.

The V call is TRBV5-4, the J call TRBJ2-7; 9 bases line up with TRBD2. Germline-derived CDR1 and CDR2 are SGHNT and YYREEE (reference sequence). There are 14 residues in the CDR3. The ends lost 4 bases at V and 2 bases at J; junction bases unmatched: 4. This CDR3 reads CASSQSSGAYEQYF. The CDR3 DNA is TGTGCCAGCAGCCAGTCTAGCGGGGCCTACGAGCAGTACTTC. Using reference TRBV5-4 and TRBJ2-7 for the parts outside the CDR3, the full variable domain is ETGVTQSPTHLIKTRGQQVTLRCSSQSGHNTVSWYQQALGQGPQFIFQYYREEENGRGNFPPRFSGLQFPNYSSELNVNALELDDSALYLCASSQSSGAYEQYFGPGTRLTVT.